Below, 22 T cell receptor beta chains from the same sample are listed, as sequenced in a study of blood T cell repertoires in COVID-19. Sequenced by immunoSEQ multiplex PCR; TCRdb stores in-frame clones only, minus some. Of around 150,000 clones detected, around 80% appear once; the ten largest clones hold 22%. The material sequenced was peripheral blood. The source of these receptors is an elderly woman with acute or convalescent COVID-19.

The chain uses TRBV7-9 and TRBJ2-2, with TRBD1 identical over 10 bases. The CDR3 spans 15 residues. J was trimmed by 4 bases and V by 4 bases; bases with no gene match: 3. Germline lookup yields CDR1 SEHNR and CDR2 FQNEAQ (reference sequence). For the CDR3, the DNA is TGTGCCAGCAGCTCGACAGGGGGCATCACCGGGGAGCTGTTTTTT. It encodes CASSSTGGITGELFF. The entire variable domain, with the rest obtained from reference TRBV7-9 and TRBJ2-2, is as follows: DTGVSQNPRHKITKRGQNVTFRCDPISEHNRLYWYRQTLGQGPEFLTYFQNEAQLEKSRLLSDRFSAERPKGSFSTLEIQRTEQGDSAMYLCASSSTGGITGELFFGEGSRLTVL.

The V and J genes are TRBV27 and TRBJ2-2, with D maybe TRBD2 (5 bases). V lost 6 bases, J lost 4 bases, and 6 bases lay in between. The CDR3 runs 12 residues. Per germline, CDR1 MNHEY and CDR2 SMNVEV (reference sequence). The CDR3 nucleotides are TGTGCCAGCAGGAGGGTCACCGGGGAGCTGTTTTTT. Its translation is CASRRVTGELFF.

This chain uses TRBV30 with TRBJ2-1; TRBD1 or TRBD2 may be the D gene (5 bases each). Germline-derived CDR1 and CDR2 are GTSNPN and SVGIG (reference sequence). There are 11 residues in the CDR3. V lost 5 bases to trimming and J lost 10 bases, with 12 bases between them. Here the CDR3 reads CAWEGSGEQFF. DNA for the CDR3: TGTGCCTGGGAGGGGTCCGGGGAGCAGTTCTTC.

The gene calls are TRBV24-1 and TRBJ2-2, with a possible D match to TRBD2 (6 bases). The CDR3 runs 16 residues. CDR1 and CDR2 from the germline V gene are KGHDR and SFDVKD. The germline V and J ends were trimmed by 3 bases and 5 bases, with 15 bases remaining between them. The CDR3 loop is CATSDAGTGTTGELFF. DNA for the CDR3: TGTGCCACCAGTGATGCCGGGACTGGGACTACCGGGGAGCTGTTTTTT.

The rearrangement joins TRBV7-7 to TRBJ2-7, with 9 bases aligning to TRBD1. In germline, CDR1 is SSHAT, CDR2 FNYEAQ (reference sequence). V dropped 3 bases and J dropped 4; count of bases not matched to a gene: 7. The length of the CDR3 is 15 residues. CDR3 DNA: TGTGCCAGCAGCTTGGGACAGGGTATGAGATACGAGCAGTACTTC. It specifies CASSLGQGMRYEQYF.

The CDR3 region has the DNA TGTGCCAGTACCCGGACAGGGGGGAATTCACCCCTCCACTTT. Translating it yields CASTRTGGNSPLHF. The chain carries TRBV19 and TRBJ1-6; TRBD1 matches 10 bases. This CDR3 is 14 amino acids long. V lost 7 bases, J lost 7 bases, and 4 bases stayed unmatched. Germline V gene data show CDR1 as LNHDA and CDR2 as SQIVND (reference sequence).

V gene TRBV19 combines with J gene TRBJ2-7; 8 nucleotides agree with TRBD1. This CDR3 is built from 11 residues. The germline V gene encodes CDR1 LNHDA and CDR2 SQIVND (reference sequence). The CDR3 protein is CQDRDTYEQYF. The CDR3 coding sequence is TGTCAGGACAGGGACACCTACGAGCAGTACTTC.

This sequence joins TRBV12-2 and TRBJ2-3; the table calls TRBD2, which could not be checked here. TRBV12-2 is a listed pseudogene. CDR3 length: 18 residues. The CDR3 DNA reads TGTGCAAGTCGCTTAGATGGGGCGGGAGGAGGCCGCACAGATACGCAGTATTTT. Translated: CASRLDGAGGGRTDTQYF.

The chain recombines TRBV19 with TRBJ2-1, with D maybe TRBD1 (5 bases). Looked up from germline, CDR1 is LNHDA and CDR2 is SQIVND (reference sequence). V lost 4 bases and J lost 7, with 17 bases in between. This CDR3 comprises 15 residues. CDR3 region: CASSKQGLFANEQFF. The CDR3 nucleotides read TGTGCCAGTAGTAAGCAGGGTCTATTCGCGAATGAGCAGTTCTTC.

V and J are TRBV19 and TRBJ2-4; 8 bases fit TRBD1. Germline V gives CDR1 LNHDA, CDR2 SQIVND (reference sequence). The CDR3 runs 14 residues. After removal of 3 bases from V and 3 bases from J, the junction contained 1 base not matched to a gene. The CDR3 nucleotides are TGTGCCAGTAGTATCGACAGGGGCAAAAACATTCAGTACTTC. Translation gives CASSIDRGKNIQYF. The full variable domain, rest sourced from reference TRBV19 and TRBJ2-4, is DGGITQSPKYLFRKEGQNVTLSCEQNLNHDAMYWYRQDPGQGLRLIYYSQIVNDFQKGDIAEGYSVSREKKESFPLTVTSAQKNPTAFYLCASSIDRGKNIQYFGAGTRLSVL.

This sequence joins TRBV24-1 and TRBJ2-3; 7 positions match TRBD2. Per the germline V gene, CDR1 is KGHDR and CDR2 is SFDVKD. The V gene end was trimmed by 5 bases and the J gene end by 6 bases; junction bases not matched to a gene: 4. The CDR3 has 13 amino acids. The CDR3 here is CATSVAGRDTQYF. The CDR3 nucleotides are TGTGCCACCAGTGTTGCCGGGAGGGATACGCAGTATTTT.

This chain joins TRBV9 and TRBJ2-3, with TRBD2 as a possible D gene (6 bases). Germline V gene sequence: CDR1 SGDLS, CDR2 YYNGEE. V was pared by 0 bases and J by 3 bases, with 11 bases between. There are 15 residues in the CDR3. The CDR3 sequence is CASSVGLATTDTQYF. The DNA of the CDR3 is TGTGCCAGCAGCGTAGGTCTAGCGACGACAGATACGCAGTATTTT.

The chain uses TRBV6-1 and TRBJ1-2; D is uncertain. The CDR3 is 15 residues long. Trimming stripped 0 bases from V and 1 base from J, with 9 bases between. From germline, CDR1 is MNHNS and CDR2 SASEGT. The CDR3 nucleotides are TGTGCCAGCAGTGAAGCGGAGAGTTATAACTATGGCTACACCTTC. Translation gives CASSEAESYNYGYTF.

The genes are TRBV7-9 and TRBJ2-7; D remains ambiguous. In germline, CDR1 is SEHNR, CDR2 FQNEAQ (reference sequence). V was pared by 4 bases and J by 4 bases, with 11 bases between. The CDR3 spans 13 residues. CDR3 in amino acids: CASSSPNIYEQYF. The DNA of the CDR3 is TGTGCCAGCAGCTCCCCGAACATATACGAGCAGTACTTC.

In regard to this clone: The sample contains more than one DNA sequence encoding this CDR3. The J gene is TRBJ2-7, the V gene TRBV5-1, with 11 bases aligning to TRBD2. The CDR3 is made up of 15 amino acids. CDR1 is SGHRS and CDR2 is YFSETQ in the germline V gene. V dropped 2 bases and J dropped 7; count of bases not matched to a gene: 8. The CDR3 DNA follows: TGCGCCAGCAGCTTAGAGACTAGCGGGACGGGGGAGCAGTACTTC. Amino acid sequence: CASSLETSGTGEQYF. The variable domain in full, completed from reference TRBV5-1 and TRBJ2-7, reads KAGVTQTPRYLIKTRGQQVTLSCSPISGHRSVSWYQQTPGQGLQFLFEYFSETQRNKGNFPGRFSGRQFSNSRSEMNVSTLELGDSALYLCASSLETSGTGEQYFGPGTRLTVT.

This chain connects TRBV21-1 to TRBJ2-7; the table's D gene call, TRBD2, was not cross checked with the DNA. TRBV21-1 is noted as a pseudogene. CDR3 length: 16 residues. The chain's CDR3 is CASTDGGIKSSYEQYF. Here the CDR3 DNA reads TGTGCCAGCACCGACGGGGGAATAAAAAGCTCCTACGAGCAGTACTTC.

This clone was observed at least ten times. The chain links TRBV18 to TRBJ2-7; maybe TRBD2 (6 bases). V shed 2 bases and J shed 4 bases, with 12 bases lying between them. Germline assignment: CDR1 KGHSH and CDR2 LQKENI. The CDR3 has 14 amino acids. CDR3 protein: CASSPFRDSYEQYF. The CDR3 DNA reads TGTGCCAGCTCACCATTTCGGGACTCTTACGAGCAGTACTTC.

The V call is TRBV28, the J call TRBJ2-5, with 8 bases matching TRBD1. CDR1 and CDR2 (germline): MDHEN, SYDVKM. Germline trimming cut 7 bases from V and 5 bases from J; bases unmatched to any gene: 9. This CDR3 contains 14 residues. The CDR3 protein is CASTGGVGMETQYF. The CDR3 DNA reads TGTGCCAGCACAGGGGGCGTTGGTATGGAGACCCAGTACTTC.

The chain recombines TRBV5-1 with TRBJ2-1, with 12 bases aligning to TRBD2. The CDR3 sequence is 16 residues long. Germline lookup yields CDR1 SGHRS and CDR2 YFSETQ. Trimming cost V 1 base and J 6 bases; bases outside gene matches: 5. The DNA for the CDR3 is TGCGCCAGCAGCTTGCAACTAGCGGGAGGCTTCAATGAGCAGTTCTTC. Encoded protein: CASSLQLAGGFNEQFF.

V usage is TRBV5-4 and J usage is TRBJ2-7; 11 positions match TRBD1. Trimming removed 2 bases from V and 4 bases from J; junction bases left unmatched: 8. The CDR3 spans 16 residues. In germline, CDR1 is SGHNT, CDR2 YYREEE (reference sequence). This CDR3 is CASSFLGQGAGYEQYF. In DNA, the CDR3 is TGTGCCAGCAGCTTTTTAGGACAGGGGGCGGGGTACGAGCAGTACTTC.

The chain recombines TRBV6-2 or TRBV6-3 with TRBJ1-5, with 12 bases lining up with TRBD1. Losses at the gene ends were 4 bases for V and 3 bases for J; bases not matched to a gene: 4. CDR1 MNHEY and CDR2 SVGEGT come from the germline V gene. This CDR3 is built from 16 residues. The chain's CDR3 is CASSSGQGANNQPQHF. CDR3 nucleotides: TGTGCCAGCAGTTCGGGACAGGGGGCGAACAATCAGCCCCAGCATTTT.

The CDR3 bases are TGTGCCAGCAACCAGGGGGAAAATCAGCCCCAGCATTTT. Protein product: CASNQGENQPQHF. V is TRBV2 and J is TRBJ1-5; TRBD1 matches at 7 bases. Trimming cost V 7 bases and J 4 bases; bases outside gene matches: 4. This CDR3 is built from 13 residues. CDR1 is SNHLY and CDR2 is FYNNEI in the germline V gene.